This record looks at one TCR beta chain sequence and its context. Antigen specificity is unknown. The study ran its PCR with 60 Vbeta and 13 Jbeta primers. The table came from immunoSEQ multiplex PCR; TCRdb's copy has only in-frame clones and leaves some out. The sample carries roughly 97,000 clones, roughly 80% recorded once. These data originate in a study of cytomegalovirus exposure and HLA in healthy donors. General study points: In a later analysis, V- and J-gene trimming of beta chains associated with a DCLRE1C missense variant, replicated independently.

CDR1 is SGDLS and CDR2 is YYNGEE in the germline V gene. The CDR3 totals 16 residues. V lost 0 bases to trimming and J lost 2 bases, with 13 bases between them. The V and J genes are TRBV9 and TRBJ2-3, with D possibly being TRBD2 (5 bases). This clonotype was sampled from a woman aged 40 to 50 in good health and CMV-seronegative. Sequencing input: PBMCs. For the CDR3, the DNA is TGTGCCAGCAGCGTAGCCCGGTCTAGCCCCACAGATACGCAGTATTTT. Translation gives CASSVARSSPTDTQYF.